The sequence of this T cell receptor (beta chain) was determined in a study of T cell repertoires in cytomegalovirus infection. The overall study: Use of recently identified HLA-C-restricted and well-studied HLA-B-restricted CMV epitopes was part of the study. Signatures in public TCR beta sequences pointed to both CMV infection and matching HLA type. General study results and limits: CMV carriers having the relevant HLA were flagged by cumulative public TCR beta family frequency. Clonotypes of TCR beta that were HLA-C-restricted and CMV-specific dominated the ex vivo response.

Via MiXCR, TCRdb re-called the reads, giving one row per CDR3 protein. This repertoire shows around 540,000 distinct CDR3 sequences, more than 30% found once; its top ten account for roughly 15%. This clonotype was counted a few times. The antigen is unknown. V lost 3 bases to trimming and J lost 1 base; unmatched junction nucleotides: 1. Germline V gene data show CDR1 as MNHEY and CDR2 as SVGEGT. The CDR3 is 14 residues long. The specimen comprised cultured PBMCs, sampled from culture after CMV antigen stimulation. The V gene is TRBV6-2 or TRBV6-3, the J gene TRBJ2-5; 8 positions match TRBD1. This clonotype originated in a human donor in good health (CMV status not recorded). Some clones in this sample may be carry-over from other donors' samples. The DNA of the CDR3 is TGTGCCAGCAGTTATGGACAGGGCCAAGAGACCCAGTACTTC. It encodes CASSYGQGQETQYF.